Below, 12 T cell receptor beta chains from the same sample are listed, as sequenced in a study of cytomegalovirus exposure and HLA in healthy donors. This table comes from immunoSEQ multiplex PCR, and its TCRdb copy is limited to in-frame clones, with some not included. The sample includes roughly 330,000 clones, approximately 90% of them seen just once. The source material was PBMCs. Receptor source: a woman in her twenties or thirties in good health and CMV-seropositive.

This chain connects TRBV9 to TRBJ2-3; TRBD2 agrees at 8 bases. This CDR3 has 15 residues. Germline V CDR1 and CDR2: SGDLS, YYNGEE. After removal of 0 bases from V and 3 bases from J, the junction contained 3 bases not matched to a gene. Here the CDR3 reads CASSVGLAGTDTQYF. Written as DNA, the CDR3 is TGTGCCAGCAGCGTAGGGTTAGCGGGAACAGATACGCAGTATTTT.

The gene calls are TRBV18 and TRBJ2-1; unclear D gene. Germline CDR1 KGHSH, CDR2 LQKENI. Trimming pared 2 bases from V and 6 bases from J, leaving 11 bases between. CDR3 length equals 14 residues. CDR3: CASSPGFGANEQFF. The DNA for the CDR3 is TGTGCCAGCTCACCAGGGTTCGGAGCCAATGAGCAGTTCTTC. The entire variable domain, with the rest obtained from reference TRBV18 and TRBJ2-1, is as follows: NAGVMQNPRHLVRRRGQEARLRCSPMKGHSHVYWYRQLPEEGLKFMVYLQKENIIDESGMPKERFSAEFPKEGPSILRIQQVVRGDSAAYFCASSPGFGANEQFFGPGTRLTVL.

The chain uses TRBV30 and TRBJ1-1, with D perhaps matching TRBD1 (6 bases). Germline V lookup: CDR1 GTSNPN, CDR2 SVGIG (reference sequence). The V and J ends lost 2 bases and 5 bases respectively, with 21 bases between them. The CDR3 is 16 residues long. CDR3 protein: CAWSQTTRGGATEAFF. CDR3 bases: TGTGCCTGGAGTCAAACAACTAGGGGGGGGGCAACTGAAGCTTTCTTT.

The CDR3 sequence is CASSLNPLGLANSYEQYF. Written as DNA, the CDR3 is TGCGCCAGCAGCTTGAACCCATTGGGACTAGCGAACTCCTACGAGCAGTACTTC. The rearrangement links TRBV5-1 to TRBJ2-7; 10 positions match TRBD2. Per the germline V gene, CDR1 is SGHRS and CDR2 is YFSETQ. This CDR3 is 18 amino acids long. The junction had 10 bases not matched to a gene; V was cut back by 1 base and J by 0 bases.

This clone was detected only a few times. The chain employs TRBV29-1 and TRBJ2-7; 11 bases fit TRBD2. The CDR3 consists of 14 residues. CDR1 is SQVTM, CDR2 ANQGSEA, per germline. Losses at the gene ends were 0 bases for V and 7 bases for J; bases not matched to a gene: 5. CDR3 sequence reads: CSVEEGLAAREQYF. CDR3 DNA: TGCAGCGTTGAAGAGGGACTAGCGGCACGTGAGCAGTACTTC.

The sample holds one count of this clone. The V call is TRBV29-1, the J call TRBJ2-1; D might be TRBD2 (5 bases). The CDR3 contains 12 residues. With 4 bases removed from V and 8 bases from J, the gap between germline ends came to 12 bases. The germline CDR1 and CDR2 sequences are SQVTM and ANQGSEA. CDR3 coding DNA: TGCAGCGTTGGTAGAGGGCCCTATGAGCAGTTCTTC. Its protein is CSVGRGPYEQFF.

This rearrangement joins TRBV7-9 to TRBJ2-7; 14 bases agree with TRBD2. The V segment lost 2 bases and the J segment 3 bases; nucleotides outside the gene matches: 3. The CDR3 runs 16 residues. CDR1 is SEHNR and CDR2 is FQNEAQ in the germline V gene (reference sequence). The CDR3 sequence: CASSLPGTSGSYEQYF. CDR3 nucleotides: TGTGCCAGCAGCTTACCCGGGACTAGCGGGAGCTACGAGCAGTACTTC.

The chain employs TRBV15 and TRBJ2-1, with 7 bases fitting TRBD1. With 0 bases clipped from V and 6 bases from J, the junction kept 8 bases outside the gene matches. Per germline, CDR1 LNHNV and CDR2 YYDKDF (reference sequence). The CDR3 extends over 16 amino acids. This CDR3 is CATSRDPGQLVNEQFF. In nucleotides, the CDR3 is TGTGCCACCAGCAGAGATCCGGGACAGCTGGTCAATGAGCAGTTCTTC.

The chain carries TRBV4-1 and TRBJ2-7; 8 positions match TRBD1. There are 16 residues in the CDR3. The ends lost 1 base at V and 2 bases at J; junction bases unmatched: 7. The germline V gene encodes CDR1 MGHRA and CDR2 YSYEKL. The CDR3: CASSQGTGSSTYEQYF. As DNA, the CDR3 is TGCGCCAGCAGCCAAGGGACAGGGAGCTCTACCTACGAGCAGTACTTC.

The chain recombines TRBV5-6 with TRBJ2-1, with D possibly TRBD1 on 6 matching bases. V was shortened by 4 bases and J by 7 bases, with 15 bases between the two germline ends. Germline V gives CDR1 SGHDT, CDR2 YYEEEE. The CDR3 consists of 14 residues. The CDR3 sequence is CASSPVGAMNEQFF. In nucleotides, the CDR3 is TGTGCCAGCAGCCCCGTGGGGGCTATGAATGAGCAGTTCTTC. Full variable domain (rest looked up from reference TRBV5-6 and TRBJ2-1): DAGVTQSPTHLIKTRGQQVTLRCSPKSGHDTVSWYQQALGQGPQFIFQYYEEEERQRGNFPDRFSGHQFPNYSSELNVNALLLGDSALYLCASSPVGAMNEQFFGPGTRLTVL.

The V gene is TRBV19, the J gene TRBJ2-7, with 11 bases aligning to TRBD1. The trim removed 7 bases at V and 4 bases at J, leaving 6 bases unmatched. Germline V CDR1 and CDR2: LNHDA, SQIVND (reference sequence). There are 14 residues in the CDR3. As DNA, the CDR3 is TGTGCCAGTACGGCCGGGACAGGGGGTTACGAGCAGTACTTC. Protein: CASTAGTGGYEQYF.

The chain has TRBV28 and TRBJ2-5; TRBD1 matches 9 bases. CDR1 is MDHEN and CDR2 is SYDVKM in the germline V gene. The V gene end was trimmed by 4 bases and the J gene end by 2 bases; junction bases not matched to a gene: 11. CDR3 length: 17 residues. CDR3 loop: CASSYRLRDREQETQYF. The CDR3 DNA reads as TGTGCCAGCAGTTATAGACTCAGGGACAGGGAGCAAGAGACCCAGTACTTC.